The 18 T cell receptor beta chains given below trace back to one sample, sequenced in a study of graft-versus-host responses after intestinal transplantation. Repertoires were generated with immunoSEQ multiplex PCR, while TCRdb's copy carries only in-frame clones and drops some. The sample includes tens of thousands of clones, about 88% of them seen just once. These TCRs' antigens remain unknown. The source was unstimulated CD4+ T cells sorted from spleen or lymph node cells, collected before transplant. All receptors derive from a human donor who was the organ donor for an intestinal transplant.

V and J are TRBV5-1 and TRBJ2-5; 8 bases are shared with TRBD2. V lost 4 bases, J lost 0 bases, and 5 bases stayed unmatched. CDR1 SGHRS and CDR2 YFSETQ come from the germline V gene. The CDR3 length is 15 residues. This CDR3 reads CASSLGGGYQETQYF. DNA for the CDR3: TGCGCCAGCAGCCTCGGGGGGGGATACCAAGAGACCCAGTACTTC.

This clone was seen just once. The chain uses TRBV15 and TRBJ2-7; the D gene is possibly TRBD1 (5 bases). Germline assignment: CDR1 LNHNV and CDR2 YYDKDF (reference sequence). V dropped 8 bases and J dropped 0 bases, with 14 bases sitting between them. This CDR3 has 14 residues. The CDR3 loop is CATEASDSSYEQYF. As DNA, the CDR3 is TGTGCCACCGAAGCGTCCGACAGCTCCTACGAGCAGTACTTC. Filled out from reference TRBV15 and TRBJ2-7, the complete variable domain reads DAMVIQNPRYQVTQFGKPVTLSCSQTLNHNVMYWYQQKSSQAPKLLFHYYDKDFNNEADTPDNFQSRRPNTSFCFLDIRSPGLGDTAMYLCATEASDSSYEQYFGPGTRLTVT.

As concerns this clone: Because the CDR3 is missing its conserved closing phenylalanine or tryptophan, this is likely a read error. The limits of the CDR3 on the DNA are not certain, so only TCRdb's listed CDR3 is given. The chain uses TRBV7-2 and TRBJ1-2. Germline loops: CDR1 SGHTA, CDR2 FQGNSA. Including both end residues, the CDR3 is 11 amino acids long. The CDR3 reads CASSRGGVKSL.

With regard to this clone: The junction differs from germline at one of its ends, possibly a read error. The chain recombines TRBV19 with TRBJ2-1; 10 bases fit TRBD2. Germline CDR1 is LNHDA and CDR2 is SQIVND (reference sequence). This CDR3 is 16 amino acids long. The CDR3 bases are TGTGCCCGTAGACTAGCGGGCCCTCTTTCCTACAATGAGCAGTTCTTC. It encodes CARRLAGPLSYNEQFF.

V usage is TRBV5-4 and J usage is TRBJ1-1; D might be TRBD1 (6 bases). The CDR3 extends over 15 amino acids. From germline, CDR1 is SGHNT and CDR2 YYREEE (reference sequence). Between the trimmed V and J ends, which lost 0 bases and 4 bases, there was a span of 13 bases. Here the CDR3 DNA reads TGTGCCAGCAGCTTGGTTGCGGGGGCCGGCACTGAAGCTTTCTTT. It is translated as CASSLVAGAGTEAFF.

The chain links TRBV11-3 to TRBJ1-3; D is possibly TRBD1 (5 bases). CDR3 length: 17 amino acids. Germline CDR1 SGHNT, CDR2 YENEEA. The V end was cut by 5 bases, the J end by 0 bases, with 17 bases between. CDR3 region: CASSTPRGRPSGNTIYF. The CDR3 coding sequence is TGTGCCAGCAGCACCCCACGGGGGAGGCCCTCTGGAAACACCATATATTTT. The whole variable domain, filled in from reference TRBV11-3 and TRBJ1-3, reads EAGVVQSPRYKIIEKKQPVAFWCNPISGHNTLYWYLQNLGQGPELLIRYENEEAVDDSQLPKDRFSAERLKGVDSTLKIQPAELGDSAVYLCASSTPRGRPSGNTIYFGEGSWLTVV.

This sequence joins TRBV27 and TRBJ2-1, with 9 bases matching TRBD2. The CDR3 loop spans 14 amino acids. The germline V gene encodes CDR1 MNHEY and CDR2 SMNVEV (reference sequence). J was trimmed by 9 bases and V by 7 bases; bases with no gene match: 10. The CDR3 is CASTVGGRAGEQFF. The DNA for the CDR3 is TGTGCCAGCACCGTCGGCGGGAGGGCCGGTGAGCAGTTCTTC.

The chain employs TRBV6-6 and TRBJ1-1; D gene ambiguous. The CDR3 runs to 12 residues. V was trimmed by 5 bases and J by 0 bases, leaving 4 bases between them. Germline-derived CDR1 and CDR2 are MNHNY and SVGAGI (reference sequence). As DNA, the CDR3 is TGTGCCAGCAGTACAATGAACACTGAAGCTTTCTTT. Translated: CASSTMNTEAFF.

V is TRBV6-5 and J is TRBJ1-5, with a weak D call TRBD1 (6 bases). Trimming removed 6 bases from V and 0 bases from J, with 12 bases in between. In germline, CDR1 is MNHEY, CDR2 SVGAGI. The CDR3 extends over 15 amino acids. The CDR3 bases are TGTGCCAGCAGACCAGACAGGTATAGCAATCAGCCCCAGCATTTT. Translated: CASRPDRYSNQPQHF.

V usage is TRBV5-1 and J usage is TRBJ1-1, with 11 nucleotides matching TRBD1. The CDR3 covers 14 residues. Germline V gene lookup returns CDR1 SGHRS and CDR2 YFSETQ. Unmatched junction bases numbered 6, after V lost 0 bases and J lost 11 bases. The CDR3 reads CASSLGGTGGDAFF. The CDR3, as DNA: TGCGCCAGCAGCTTGGGTGGGACAGGGGGAGACGCTTTCTTT. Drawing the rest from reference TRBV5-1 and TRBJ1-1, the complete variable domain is KAGVTQTPRYLIKTRGQQVTLSCSPISGHRSVSWYQQTPGQGLQFLFEYFSETQRNKGNFPGRFSGRQFSNSRSEMNVSTLELGDSALYLCASSLGGTGGDAFFGQGTRLTVV.

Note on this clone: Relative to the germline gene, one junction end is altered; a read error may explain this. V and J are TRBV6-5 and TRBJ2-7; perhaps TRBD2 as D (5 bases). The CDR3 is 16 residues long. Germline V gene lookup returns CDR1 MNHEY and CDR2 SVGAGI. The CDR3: CASSYSPHGLPSSASF. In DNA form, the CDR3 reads TGTGCCAGCAGTTACTCTCCCCACGGACTCCCATCGTCAGCAAGCTTC.

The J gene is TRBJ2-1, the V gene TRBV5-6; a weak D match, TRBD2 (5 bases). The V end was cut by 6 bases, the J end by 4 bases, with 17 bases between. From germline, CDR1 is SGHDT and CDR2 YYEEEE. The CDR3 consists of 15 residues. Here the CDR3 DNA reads TGTGCCAGCAATGGGGAGAGTAGCGCATACAATGAGCAGTTCTTC. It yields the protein CASNGESSAYNEQFF.

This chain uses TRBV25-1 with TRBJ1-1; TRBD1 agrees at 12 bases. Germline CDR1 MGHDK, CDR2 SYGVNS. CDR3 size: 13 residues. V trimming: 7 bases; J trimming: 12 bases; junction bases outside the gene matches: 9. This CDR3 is CASIGTGGAKTFF. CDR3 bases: TGTGCCAGCATCGGGACAGGGGGCGCGAAAACTTTCTTT.

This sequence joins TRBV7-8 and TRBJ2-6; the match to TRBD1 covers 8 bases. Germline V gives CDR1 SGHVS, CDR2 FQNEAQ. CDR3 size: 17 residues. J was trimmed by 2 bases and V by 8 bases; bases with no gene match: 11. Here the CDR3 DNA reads TGTGCCAGCGGGCTGGGCAGGGGGCTTGCTGGGGCCAACGTCCTGACTTTC. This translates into CASGLGRGLAGANVLTF.

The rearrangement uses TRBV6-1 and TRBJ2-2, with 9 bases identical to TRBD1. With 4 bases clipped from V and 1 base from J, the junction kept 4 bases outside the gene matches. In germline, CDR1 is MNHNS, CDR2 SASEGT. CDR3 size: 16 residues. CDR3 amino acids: CASSVLDRGNTGELFF. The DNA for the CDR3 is TGTGCCAGCAGTGTTTTGGACAGGGGGAACACCGGGGAGCTGTTTTTT.

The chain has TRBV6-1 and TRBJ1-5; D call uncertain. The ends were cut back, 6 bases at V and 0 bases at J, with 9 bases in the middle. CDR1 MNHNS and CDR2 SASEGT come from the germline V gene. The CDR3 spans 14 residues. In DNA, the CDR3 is TGTGCCAGCAGCCCACAGAATAGCAATCAGCCCCAGCATTTT. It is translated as CASSPQNSNQPQHF.

The CDR3 DNA follows: TGTGCCAGCAGCTCCTCCCCCCAGACAGGGATTTACGAGCAGTACTTC. This translates into CASSSSPQTGIYEQYF. The V gene is TRBV5-5, the J gene TRBJ2-7; 7 nucleotides agree with TRBD1. This CDR3 is 16 amino acids long. In germline, CDR1 is SGHKS, CDR2 YYEKEE (reference sequence). V shed 3 bases and J 4 bases; nucleotides not matched to a gene: 13.

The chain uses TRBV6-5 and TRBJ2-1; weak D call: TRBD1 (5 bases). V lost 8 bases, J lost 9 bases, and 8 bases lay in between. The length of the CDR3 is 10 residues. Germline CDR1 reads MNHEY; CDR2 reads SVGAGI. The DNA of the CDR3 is TGTGCCAGCTGGGGCACTGAGCAGTTCTTC. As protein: CASWGTEQFF.